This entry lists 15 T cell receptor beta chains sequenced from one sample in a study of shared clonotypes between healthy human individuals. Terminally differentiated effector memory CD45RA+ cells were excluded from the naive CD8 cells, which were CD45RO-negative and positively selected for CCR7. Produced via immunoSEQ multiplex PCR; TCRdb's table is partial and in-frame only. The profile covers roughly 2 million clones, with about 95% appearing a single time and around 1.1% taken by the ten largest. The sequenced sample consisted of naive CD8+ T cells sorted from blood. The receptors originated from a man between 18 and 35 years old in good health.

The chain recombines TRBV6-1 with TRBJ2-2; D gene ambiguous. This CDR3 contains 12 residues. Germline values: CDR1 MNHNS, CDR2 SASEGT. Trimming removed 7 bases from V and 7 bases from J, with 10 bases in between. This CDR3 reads CASTGVNGELFF. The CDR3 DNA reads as TGTGCCAGCACAGGAGTTAACGGGGAGCTGTTTTTT.

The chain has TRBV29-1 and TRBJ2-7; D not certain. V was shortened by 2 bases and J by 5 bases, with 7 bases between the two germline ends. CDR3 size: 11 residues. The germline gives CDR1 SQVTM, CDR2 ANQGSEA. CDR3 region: CSVEHRNEQYF. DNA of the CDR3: TGCAGCGTTGAACACAGAAACGAGCAGTACTTC.

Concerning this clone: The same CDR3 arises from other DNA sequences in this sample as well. CDR3 nucleotide sequence: TGTGCCAGCAGTTTATCTGGAGGTGATGAAAAACTGTTTTTT. Residues: CASSLSGGDEKLFF. This sequence joins TRBV28 and TRBJ1-4; D is uncertain. CDR1 MDHEN and CDR2 SYDVKM come from the germline V gene. The CDR3 runs to 14 residues. V was trimmed by 1 base and J by 6 bases, leaving 9 bases between them.

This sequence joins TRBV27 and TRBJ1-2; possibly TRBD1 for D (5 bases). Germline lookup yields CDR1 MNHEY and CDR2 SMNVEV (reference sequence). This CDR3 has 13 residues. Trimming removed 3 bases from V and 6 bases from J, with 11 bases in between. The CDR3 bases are TGTGCCAGCAGTTTGGGGGAGGGAAATGGCTACACCTTC. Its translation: CASSLGEGNGYTF.

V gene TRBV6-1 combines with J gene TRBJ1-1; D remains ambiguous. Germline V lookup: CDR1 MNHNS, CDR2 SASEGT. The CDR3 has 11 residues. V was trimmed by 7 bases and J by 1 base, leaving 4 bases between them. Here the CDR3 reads CASTQNTEAFF. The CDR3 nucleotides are TGTGCCAGCACCCAGAACACTGAAGCTTTCTTT.

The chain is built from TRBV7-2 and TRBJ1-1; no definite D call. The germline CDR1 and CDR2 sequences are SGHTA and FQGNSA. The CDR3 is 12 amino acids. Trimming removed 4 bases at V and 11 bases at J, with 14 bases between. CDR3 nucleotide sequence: TGTGCCAGCAGCTCCCCGCCCTTGGGGGCTTTCTTT. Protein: CASSSPPLGAFF.

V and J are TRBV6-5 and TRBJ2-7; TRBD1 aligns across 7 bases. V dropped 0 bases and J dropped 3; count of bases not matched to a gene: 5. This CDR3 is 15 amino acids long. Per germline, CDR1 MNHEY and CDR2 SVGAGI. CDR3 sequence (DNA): TGTGCCAGCAGTTACTCGGGGACAGTAGGCTACGAGCAGTACTTC. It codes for CASSYSGTVGYEQYF.

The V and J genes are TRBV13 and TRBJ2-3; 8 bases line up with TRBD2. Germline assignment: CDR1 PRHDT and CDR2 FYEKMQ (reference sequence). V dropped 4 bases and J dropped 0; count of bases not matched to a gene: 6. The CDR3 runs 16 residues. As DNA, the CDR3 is TGTGCCAGCAGCTCCACGGGGGGGCCGAGCACAGATACGCAGTATTTT. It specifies CASSSTGGPSTDTQYF.

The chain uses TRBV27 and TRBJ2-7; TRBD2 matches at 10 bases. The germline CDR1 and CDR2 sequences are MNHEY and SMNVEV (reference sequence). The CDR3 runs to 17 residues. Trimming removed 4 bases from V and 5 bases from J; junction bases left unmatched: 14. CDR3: CASSSYGGGLAGDEQYF. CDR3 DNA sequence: TGTGCCAGCAGTTCCTATGGCGGGGGCCTAGCGGGAGACGAGCAGTACTTC.

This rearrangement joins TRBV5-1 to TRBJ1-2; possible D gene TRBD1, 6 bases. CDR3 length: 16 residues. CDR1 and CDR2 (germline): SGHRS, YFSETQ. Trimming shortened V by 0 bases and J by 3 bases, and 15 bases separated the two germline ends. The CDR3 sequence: CASSLVFKGEDYGYTF. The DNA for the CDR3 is TGCGCCAGCAGCTTGGTATTTAAGGGGGAAGACTATGGCTACACCTTC. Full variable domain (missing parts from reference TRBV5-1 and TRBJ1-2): KAGVTQTPRYLIKTRGQQVTLSCSPISGHRSVSWYQQTPGQGLQFLFEYFSETQRNKGNFPGRFSGRQFSNSRSEMNVSTLELGDSALYLCASSLVFKGEDYGYTFGSGTRLTVV.

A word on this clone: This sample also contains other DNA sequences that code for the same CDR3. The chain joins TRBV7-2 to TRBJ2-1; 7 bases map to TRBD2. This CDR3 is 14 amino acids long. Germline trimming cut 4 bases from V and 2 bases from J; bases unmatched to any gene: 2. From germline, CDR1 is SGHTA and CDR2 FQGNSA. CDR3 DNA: TGTGCCAGCAGCTCTAGCGGAACCTACAATGAGCAGTTCTTC. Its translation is CASSSSGTYNEQFF.

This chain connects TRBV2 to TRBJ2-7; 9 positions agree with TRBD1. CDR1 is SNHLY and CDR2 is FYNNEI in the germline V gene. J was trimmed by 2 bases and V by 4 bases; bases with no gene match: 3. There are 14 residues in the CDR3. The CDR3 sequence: CASSVGQGPYEQYF. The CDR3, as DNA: TGTGCCAGCAGTGTGGGACAGGGTCCCTACGAGCAGTACTTC. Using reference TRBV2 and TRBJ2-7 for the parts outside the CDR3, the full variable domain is EPEVTQTPSHQVTQMGQEVILRCVPISNHLYFYWYRQILGQKVEFLVSFYNNEISEKSEIFDDQFSVERPDGSNFTLKIRSTKLEDSAMYFCASSVGQGPYEQYFGPGTRLTVT.

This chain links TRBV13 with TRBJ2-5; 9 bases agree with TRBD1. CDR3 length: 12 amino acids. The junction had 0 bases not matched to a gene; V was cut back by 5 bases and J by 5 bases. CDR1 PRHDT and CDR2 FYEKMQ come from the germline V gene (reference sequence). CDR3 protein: CASSTGGETQYF. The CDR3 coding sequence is TGTGCCAGCAGCACAGGGGGCGAGACCCAGTACTTC. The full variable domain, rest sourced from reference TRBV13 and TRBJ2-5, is AAGVIQSPRHLIKEKRETATLKCYPIPRHDTVYWYQQGPGQDPQFLISFYEKMQSDKGSIPDRFSAQQFSDYHSELNMSSLELGDSALYFCASSTGGETQYFGPGTRLLVL.

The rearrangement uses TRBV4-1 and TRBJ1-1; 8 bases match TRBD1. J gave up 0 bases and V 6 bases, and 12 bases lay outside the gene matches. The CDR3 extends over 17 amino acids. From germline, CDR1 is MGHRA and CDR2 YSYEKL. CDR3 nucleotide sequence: TGCGCCAGCAGTACCAGGACAGGGAAAATGATGAACACTGAAGCTTTCTTT. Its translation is CASSTRTGKMMNTEAFF.

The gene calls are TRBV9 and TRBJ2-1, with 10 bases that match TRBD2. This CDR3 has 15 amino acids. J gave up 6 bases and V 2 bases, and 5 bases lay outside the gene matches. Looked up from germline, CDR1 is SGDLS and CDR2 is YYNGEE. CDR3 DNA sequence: TGTGCCAGCAGCGTTACTAGCGGGGCGGCCAATGAGCAGTTCTTC. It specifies CASSVTSGAANEQFF.